This T cell receptor beta chain stems from a study of OX40 agonist ivuxolimab in advanced cancers. In the study overall: Age averaged about 60 years (range about 20 to 80), and 82.7% were male. Three dose-escalation patients had partial responses: one with hepatocellular carcinoma and two with cutaneous melanoma.

Broader study findings: Blood T cells, both CD4+ and CD8+, expanded clonally by week 6 at 0.1 to 3.0 mg/kg. Low normalized T-cell clonal expansion was also seen in some nonresponders.

V was pared by 5 bases and J by 14 bases, with 17 bases of the junction left unmatched. There are 16 residues in the CDR3. Germline CDR1 SGHVS, CDR2 FQNEAQ. Profiled with immunoSEQ multiplex PCR; TCRdb holds only in-frame clones, not every one. The sample has under 100,000 clones, roughly 80% seen once; the top ten hold over 0.7%. On this clone: The target antigen is unknown.

This receptor was obtained from an adult with an advanced solid tumor such as melanoma, head and neck, liver or kidney cancer. The sample was CD4+ or CD8+ T cells sorted from blood, taken in a trial of the OX40 agonist ivuxolimab. This sequence joins TRBV7-8 and TRBJ2-1, with 11 bases that match TRBD2. The CDR3 bases are TGTGCCAGCAGCATACGTAGCGGGGGGGATTTGAGGGTGGAGTTCTTC. Translated, it gives CASSIRSGGDLRVEFF.